The 32 T cell receptor beta chains in this list originate from one sample, sequenced in a study of early T cells in non-severe SARS-CoV-2 infection. From the 5' RACE reads, TCRdb called clonotypes with MiXCR, one entry per CDR3 protein. This sample has about 33,000 distinct CDR3 sequences; over 4.5% occur once, and the top ten carry 13% to 15%. Sequences were obtained from whole blood. Receptor source: an adult who was a healthcare worker with PCR-confirmed SARS-CoV-2 infection or an uninfected control (not recorded which).

This clonotype was seen ten or more times. V is TRBV6-5 and J is TRBJ1-5, with D unresolved. With 5 bases removed from V and 2 bases from J, the gap between germline ends came to 7 bases. The CDR3 loop spans 13 amino acids. CDR1 and CDR2 (germline): MNHEY, SVGAGI. The CDR3 nucleotides are TGTGCCAGCAGTCCCGTACGCAATCAGCCCCAGCATTTT. This sequence encodes CASSPVRNQPQHF.

This clonotype was found many times. The rearrangement joins TRBV12-3 or TRBV12-4 to TRBJ2-7; D is ambiguous. The CDR3 consists of 12 residues. The V end lost 3 bases, the J end lost 3 bases, and 6 bases lay between the germline ends. The CDR3: CASSLNYYEQYF. The CDR3 DNA is TGTGCCAGCAGTTTGAATTACTACGAGCAGTACTTC.

Ten or more counts support this clonotype. The chain has TRBV19 and TRBJ2-7; maybe TRBD1 (6 bases). This CDR3 region has 12 residues. The V gene lost 7 bases and the J gene lost 7 bases, with 14 bases spanning the gap. Germline V gene lookup returns CDR1 LNHDA and CDR2 SQIVND (reference sequence). In nucleotides, the CDR3 is TGTGCCAGTATCGGGCGTAGGGGGGAGCAGTACTTC. Its protein is CASIGRRGEQYF.

This clonotype was seen repeatedly, ten times or more. This chain joins TRBV10-2 and TRBJ2-3; 9 bases are shared with TRBD2. Germline loops: CDR1 WSHSY, CDR2 SAAADI. The CDR3 contains 15 residues. Trimming removed 6 bases from V and 2 bases from J; junction bases left unmatched: 6. DNA for the CDR3: TGCGCCAGCAGGGGGATAGCGGGGGCCACAGATACGCAGTATTTT. It specifies CASRGIAGATDTQYF.

This clonotype was found many times. The V gene is TRBV2, the J gene TRBJ2-3; D uncertain. Germline V CDR1 and CDR2: SNHLY, FYNNEI. V was trimmed by 1 base and J by 7 bases, leaving 9 bases between them. This CDR3 region has 13 residues. The CDR3 loop is CASSEGSRHTQYF. CDR3 in DNA: TGTGCCAGCAGTGAAGGATCTAGACATACGCAGTATTTT. The full variable domain, completed using reference TRBV2 and TRBJ2-3, is EPEVTQTPSHQVTQMGQEVILRCVPISNHLYFYWYRQILGQKVEFLVSFYNNEISEKSEIFDDQFSVERPDGSNFTLKIRSTKLEDSAMYFCASSEGSRHTQYFGPGTRLTVL.

This clonotype was seen many times. The rearrangement links TRBV7-9 to TRBJ2-1, with D hard to call. Germline V lookup: CDR1 SEHNR, CDR2 FQNEAQ (reference sequence). The CDR3 consists of 12 residues. V was clipped by 5 bases and J by 7 bases, with 9 bases between them. CDR3 region: CASSAKGNEQFF. CDR3 DNA: TGTGCCAGCAGCGCAAAAGGGAATGAGCAGTTCTTC.

For this clonotype: It may be a read error: a sequence one base away is much more abundant. V usage is TRBV24-1 and J usage is TRBJ2-2, with D unresolved. Germline assignment: CDR1 KGHDR and CDR2 SFDVKD. V lost 5 bases and J 4 bases, leaving 7 bases between the germline ends. This CDR3 contains 13 residues. The CDR3 coding sequence is TGTGCCACCAGTGCTCTGGTCACCGGGGAGCTGTTTTTT. Its protein product is CATSALVTGELFF.

The table lists this clonotype with many counts. This rearrangement joins TRBV7-2 to TRBJ2-5; tentatively, D is TRBD2 (6 bases). V was pared by 5 bases and J by 5 bases, with 18 bases between. Per the germline V gene, CDR1 is SGHTA and CDR2 is FQGNSA. The length of the CDR3 is 15 residues. The CDR3 here is CASSPLGDSRETQYF. CDR3 DNA sequence: TGTGCCAGCAGCCCCCTTGGGGACTCACGGGAGACCCAGTACTTC.

This clonotype was observed many times. V and J are TRBV2 and TRBJ2-4; a weak D match, TRBD1 (6 bases). The V and J ends lost 3 bases and 3 bases respectively, with 12 bases between them. The V gene's germline CDR1 is SNHLY and CDR2 FYNNEI. The CDR3 is 15 amino acids. DNA of the CDR3: TGTGCCAGCAGTGATGCGGCAGGGGTCAAAAACATTCAGTACTTC. Its protein is CASSDAAGVKNIQYF.

This clonotype occurred many times. The chain links TRBV7-9 to TRBJ2-3; 7 positions match TRBD1. The CDR3 consists of 15 residues. Germline V gene data show CDR1 as SEHNR and CDR2 as FQNEAQ (reference sequence). Trimming took 5 bases from V and 1 from J; bases not matched to a gene: 6. The CDR3 sequence is CASSLQGHRTDTQYF. The CDR3 bases are TGTGCCAGCAGCCTACAGGGGCATCGCACAGATACGCAGTATTTT.

CDR3 protein: CASSLVFGDNYEQYF. The CDR3 DNA is TGTGCCAGCAGCTTAGTTTTTGGGGACAACTACGAGCAGTACTTC. The chain recombines TRBV7-2 with TRBJ2-7, with D tentatively TRBD1 (6 bases). Germline V gene sequence: CDR1 SGHTA, CDR2 FQGNSA. The V end was cut by 1 base, the J end by 3 bases, with 13 bases between. The CDR3 has 15 amino acids.

This clonotype has a count of ten or more. This chain joins TRBV29-1 and TRBJ2-3; 8 bases line up with TRBD1. V was clipped by 7 bases and J by 2 bases; unmatched bases: 5. The CDR3 spans 13 residues. Germline values: CDR1 SQVTM, CDR2 ANQGSEA. This CDR3 is CSAGTGSTDTQYF. CDR3 sequence (DNA): TGCAGCGCCGGGACAGGTTCCACAGATACGCAGTATTTT.

In its sample, this clonotype was seen many times. The rearrangement uses TRBV7-9 and TRBJ1-4, with unresolved D. Trimming took off 6 bases at V and 6 bases at J, with 20 bases between the two ends. The CDR3 extends over 16 amino acids. CDR1 is SEHNR, CDR2 FQNEAQ, per germline (reference sequence). CDR3 in amino acids: CASRNLRAGEDEKLFF. CDR3 DNA: TGTGCCAGCAGGAATCTGAGAGCAGGAGAGGATGAAAAACTGTTTTTT.

The chain joins TRBV6-6 to TRBJ1-1, with 8 bases fitting TRBD1. With V trimmed by 2 bases and J by 1 base, 3 bases remained unmatched. This CDR3 contains 15 residues. Germline loops: CDR1 MNHNY, CDR2 SVGAGI (reference sequence). The chain's CDR3 is CASSYGGTGNTEAFF. In DNA, the CDR3 is TGTGCCAGCAGTTACGGCGGGACAGGGAACACTGAAGCTTTCTTT.

This chain uses TRBV10-3 with TRBJ2-3; 9 bases map to TRBD2. The CDR3 is 13 amino acids. Losses at the gene ends were 0 bases for V and 11 bases for J; bases not matched to a gene: 3. In germline, CDR1 is ENHRY, CDR2 SYGVKD. CDR3 DNA: TGTGCCATCAGTGAGTCAGGCGGGGGGGTGCAGTATTTT. The encoded protein is CAISESGGGVQYF.

In its sample, this clonotype was seen many times. The V and J genes are TRBV28 and TRBJ1-5; perhaps TRBD1 as D (5 bases). Germline-derived CDR1 and CDR2 are MDHEN and SYDVKM. Trimming took 5 bases from V and 7 from J, leaving 18 bases between them. The CDR3 consists of 15 residues. The CDR3 DNA reads TGTGCCAGCAGTACACATAGGGGTGGGCGACAGCCCCAGCATTTT. Its translation: CASSTHRGGRQPQHF.

V and J are TRBV5-1 and TRBJ2-1; D perhaps matches TRBD2 (6 bases). The CDR3 has 12 residues. Germline V lookup: CDR1 SGHRS, CDR2 YFSETQ. Trimming pared 6 bases from V and 8 bases from J, leaving 12 bases between. CDR3 sequence: CASKGGSDEQFF. The CDR3 DNA sequence: TGCGCCAGCAAGGGAGGTAGCGATGAGCAGTTCTTC.

This clonotype showed up many times. The chain uses TRBV28 and TRBJ1-1; D remains ambiguous. Germline values: CDR1 MDHEN, CDR2 SYDVKM. This CDR3 contains 14 residues. V lost 8 bases to trimming and J lost 0 bases, with 13 bases between them. CDR3 region: CASLRSGVNTEAFF. DNA of the CDR3: TGTGCCAGCCTCCGAAGTGGGGTGAACACTGAAGCTTTCTTT.

There are many counts of this clonotype. This chain links TRBV4-1 with TRBJ1-6; D not resolved. CDR1 is MGHRA, CDR2 YSYEKL, per germline. The CDR3 length is 15 residues. With 1 base removed from V and 10 bases from J, the gap between germline ends came to 14 bases. This CDR3 is CASSQGWNVKSPLHF. Here the CDR3 DNA reads TGCGCCAGCAGCCAAGGCTGGAATGTGAAGTCACCCCTCCACTTT.

This clonotype has ten or more counts. The genes are TRBV5-6 and TRBJ2-2, with TRBD2 as a possible D gene (6 bases). There are 14 residues in the CDR3. The germline V gene encodes CDR1 SGHDT and CDR2 YYEEEE. Trimming left V 3 bases short and J 7 bases short, with 13 bases between. CDR3 sequence: CASSSGWGVGELFF. In DNA, the CDR3 is TGTGCCAGCAGCTCGGGCTGGGGGGTCGGGGAGCTGTTTTTT.

This sequence joins TRBV9 and TRBJ2-7; 7 bases agree with TRBD2. The length of the CDR3 is 14 residues. The V gene end was trimmed by 4 bases and the J gene end by 2 bases; junction bases not matched to a gene: 6. CDR1 and CDR2 from the germline V gene are SGDLS and YYNGEE. The CDR3 DNA reads as TGTGCCAGCAGCCCTAGCGGACCCCCCTACGAGCAGTACTTC. Translated: CASSPSGPPYEQYF.

This clonotype was counted only a few times. The gene calls are TRBV12-5 and TRBJ2-7, with D maybe TRBD1 (5 bases). Germline V lookup: CDR1 LGHNT, CDR2 FRNRAP. The CDR3 length is 15 residues. V lost 5 bases, J lost 6 bases, and 20 bases lay in between. The CDR3 nucleotides read TGTGCTAGTGGTCCCCGAGACAGTCCACGATCCGAGCAGTACTTC. Translated, it gives CASGPRDSPRSEQYF.

At least ten counts were recorded for this clonotype. The chain joins TRBV5-4 to TRBJ2-4; D may match TRBD1 or TRBD2 (5 bases each). This CDR3 comprises 13 residues. Germline CDR1 SGHNT, CDR2 YYREEE (reference sequence). V was shortened by 2 bases and J by 8 bases, with 11 bases between the two germline ends. CDR3 amino acids: CASSLWGRYIQYF. CDR3 DNA: TGTGCCAGCAGCTTATGGGGGAGATACATTCAGTACTTC.

A note on this clonotype: A read error may be the cause here, since a much bigger clone is one base away. The final CDR3 position lacks the conserved phenylalanine or tryptophan, pointing to a likely read error. This chain links TRBV5-5 with TRBJ1-1; D unclear. The CDR3 totals 13 residues. The germline CDR1 and CDR2 sequences are SGHKS and YYEKEE (reference sequence). The V end lost 7 bases, the J end lost 0 bases, and 10 bases lay between the germline ends. CDR3 DNA sequence: TGTGCCAGCGAATCCCTTATGAACACTGAAGCTTTCCTT. Translated, it gives CASESLMNTEAFL.

This clonotype appeared a few times. The chain joins TRBV27 to TRBJ2-7; D gene ambiguous. The CDR3 runs 13 residues. Germline V gene sequence: CDR1 MNHEY, CDR2 SMNVEV (reference sequence). Trimming stripped 3 bases from V and 3 bases from J, with 9 bases between. The CDR3, as DNA: TGTGCCAGCAGTTTCGCTACAAACTACGAGCAGTACTTC. This sequence encodes CASSFATNYEQYF.

This clonotype was observed many times. The chain uses TRBV6-1 and TRBJ2-3; possibly TRBD2 for D (5 bases). V gave up 2 bases and J gave up 5 bases, with 14 bases separating them. This CDR3 comprises 15 residues. Looked up from germline, CDR1 is MNHNS and CDR2 is SASEGT. The CDR3 loop is CASSEKGRGGDTQYF. DNA of the CDR3: TGTGCCAGCAGTGAAAAGGGCCGGGGTGGAGATACGCAGTATTTT.

This clonotype came up many times. V is TRBV29-1 and J is TRBJ2-1; 10 nucleotides agree with TRBD1. The V gene end was trimmed by 6 bases and the J gene end by 3 bases; junction bases not matched to a gene: 5. Germline loops: CDR1 SQVTM, CDR2 ANQGSEA. The CDR3 contains 14 residues. This CDR3 is CSVPGDRGYNEQFF. The CDR3 coding sequence is TGCAGCGTGCCGGGGGACAGGGGCTACAATGAGCAGTTCTTC.

This clonotype showed up many times. V usage is TRBV5-4 and J usage is TRBJ1-1; D is possibly TRBD1 (6 bases). The CDR3 contains 13 residues. Trimming pared 2 bases from V and 6 bases from J, leaving 11 bases between. Germline V gene lookup returns CDR1 SGHNT and CDR2 YYREEE (reference sequence). CDR3: CASSFRTASEAFF. The CDR3 nucleotides are TGTGCCAGCAGCTTCCGGACAGCATCTGAAGCTTTCTTT.

This clonotype was recorded at least ten times. The chain joins TRBV3-1 to TRBJ2-6; D gene uncertain. CDR3 size: 17 residues. V was clipped by 1 base and J by 0 bases, with 10 bases between them. Germline lookup yields CDR1 LGHDT and CDR2 YNNKEL (reference sequence). The CDR3 here is CASSQVPEVSGANVLTF. The CDR3 nucleotides are TGTGCCAGCAGCCAAGTCCCCGAAGTCTCTGGGGCCAACGTCCTGACTTTC.

This clonotype was detected many times. This chain connects TRBV5-1 to TRBJ1-1, with D tentatively TRBD1 (5 bases). Trimming took off 4 bases at V and 1 base at J, with 11 bases between the two ends. The V gene's germline CDR1 is SGHRS and CDR2 YFSETQ. The CDR3 has 14 residues. This chain's CDR3 is CASSIGTANTEAFF. The CDR3 region has the DNA TGCGCCAGCAGCATCGGGACGGCGAACACTGAAGCTTTCTTT.

In this sample, this clonotype turned up a few times. The chain combines TRBV14 with TRBJ2-1, with D perhaps TRBD1 or TRBD2 (5 bases each). This CDR3 is built from 16 residues. Germline V lookup: CDR1 SGHDN, CDR2 FVKESK. The V end was cut by 6 bases, the J end by 6 bases, with 21 bases between. The CDR3 sequence is CASRPAPPYGGNEQFF. Here the CDR3 DNA reads TGTGCCAGCAGACCCGCCCCCCCCTATGGGGGCAATGAGCAGTTCTTC.

The genes are TRBV7-2 and TRBJ2-1, with 12 bases lining up with TRBD2. The CDR3 sequence is 16 residues long. Looked up from germline, CDR1 is SGHTA and CDR2 is FQGNSA. V lost 1 base, J lost 6 bases, and 4 bases stayed unmatched. Here the CDR3 DNA reads TGTGCCAGCAGCTTAGATCCGACTAGCGGGGGCAATGAGCAGTTCTTC. This codes for CASSLDPTSGGNEQFF. The full variable domain, rest sourced from reference TRBV7-2 and TRBJ2-1, is GAGVSQSPSNKVTEKGKDVELRCDPISGHTALYWYRQSLGQGLEFLIYFQGNSAPDKSGLPSDRFSAERTGGSVSTLTIQRTQQEDSAVYLCASSLDPTSGGNEQFFGPGTRLTVL.